These 12 T cell receptor beta chains were sequenced from one sample in a study of CXCR3-negative and CXCR3-positive naive CD8 T cells. General study points: Researchers report that CXCR3-positive naive cells carry more hydrophobic TRB CDR3s than CXCR3-negative naive cells.

Their target antigens are unknown. The TRB libraries of cDNA were built by UMI-labeled 5' RACE. TCRdb re-called the 5' RACE reads; every CDR3 protein appears as one record, without DNA. The sample's table shows roughly 63,000 distinct CDR3 sequences. Material for sequencing was naive CXCR3+ CD8+ T cells from blood. The sample's subset: CD45RO-CCR7+CD27+CD95- naive CD8+ T cells expressing CXCR3 (TNR3+). These receptors were taken from a human donor in good health. Some clones in this sample may be carry-over from other donors' samples.

The rearrangement links TRBV7-2 to TRBJ2-1; TCRdb designates TRBD2, a call that cannot be tested without DNA. Germline CDR1 is SGHTA and CDR2 is FQGNSA. This CDR3 contains 15 residues. The CDR3 loop is CASRPPGTSYNEQFF.

The V gene is TRBV20-1, the J gene TRBJ1-1. In germline, CDR1 is DFQATT, CDR2 SNEGSKA (reference sequence). CDR3 length equals 13 residues. The CDR3 loop is CSARGWQNTEAFF.

V and J are TRBV20-1 and TRBJ1-5; TCRdb indicates TRBD1, and absent DNA this call remains unverified. In germline, CDR1 is DFQATT, CDR2 SNEGSKA (reference sequence). CDR3 length equals 14 residues. The CDR3: CSARGSRENQPQHF.

The gene calls are TRBV20-1 and TRBJ2-7; TCRdb's D call, TRBD1, is unchecked because there is no DNA. Germline CDR1 reads DFQATT; CDR2 reads SNEGSKA (reference sequence). This CDR3 spans 13 amino acids. CDR3 amino acids: CSAGTAYSYEQYF.

The genes are TRBV27 and TRBJ1-1; TCRdb's D call, TRBD1, is unchecked because there is no DNA. This CDR3 has 13 residues. CDR1 is MNHEY and CDR2 is SMNVEV in the germline V gene (reference sequence). CDR3 sequence reads: CASQDNPNTEAFF.

The chain is built from TRBV11-2 and TRBJ2-3. The CDR3 is 13 residues long. Germline lookup yields CDR1 SGHAT and CDR2 FQNNGV. Here the CDR3 reads CASSLDGADTQYF.

The chain has TRBV28 and TRBJ2-7; as DNA is missing, the TRBD1 call by TCRdb cannot be tested. There are 16 residues in the CDR3. Germline lookup yields CDR1 MDHEN and CDR2 SYDVKM. CDR3 region: CASSLAGTRSSYEQYF.

The rearrangement links TRBV6-5 to TRBJ2-5; the D gene TCRdb calls, TRBD2, cannot be checked with no DNA. The germline V gene encodes CDR1 MNHEY and CDR2 SVGAGI. This CDR3 is 14 amino acids long. The CDR3 is CASSFRTEVETQYF.

The CDR3: CASSAPLQETQYF. J is TRBJ2-5 and V is TRBV7-2; with no DNA, the TCRdb D assignment of TRBD1 cannot be verified. Germline V gene lookup returns CDR1 SGHTA and CDR2 FQGNSA. This CDR3 contains 13 residues.

This sequence joins TRBV10-3 and TRBJ2-7. This CDR3 contains 13 residues. The V gene's germline CDR1 is ENHRY and CDR2 SYGVKD. The CDR3 loop is CAISLDGSYEQYF.

This sequence joins TRBV12-3 or TRBV12-4 and TRBJ1-2; TCRdb designates TRBD1, a call that cannot be tested without DNA. This CDR3 spans 14 amino acids. CDR3 in amino acids: CASSFGGLLYGYTF.

The chain has TRBV7-8 and TRBJ2-2; TCRdb outputs TRBD1, but without DNA this stays unchecked. The V gene's germline CDR1 is SGHVS and CDR2 FQNEAQ. The CDR3 is 17 residues long. CDR3: CASSLEASAGPTGELFF.